Listed below are T cell receptor beta chains from one sample, sequenced in a study of T-cell memory formation after mild COVID-19. TCRdb re-derived calls from the 5' RACE reads in MiXCR, one entry per CDR3 protein. The sample has some 490,000 distinct CDR3 sequences; about 18% are singletons. Material: PBMCs or a T cell subset sorted from them (not recorded which). Every receptor here comes from an adult woman who had mild COVID-19 (a few samples of this study predate the infection). Cell type and time point are not known. The CDR3 runs from the conserved cysteine through the conserved F or W. Fields, in order: J gene, clone size, V gene, D gene, CDR3 protein, CDR3 DNA. A D gene is named only where the DNA matches it firmly. Clone size is given for some rows only: seen once, a few or many times, or a class if the clone is expanded.

TRBJ2-3 | NA | TRBV20-1 | NA | CSARRSRDGTDTQYF | TGCAGTGCTAGGAGGTCGCGGGATGGCACAGATACGCAGTATTTT
TRBJ2-7 | NA | TRBV24-1 | NA | CATSDSGPYSYEQYF | TGTGCCACCAGTGATTCGGGACCGTACTCCTACGAGCAGTACTTC
TRBJ2-4 | NA | TRBV5-6 | NA | CASSLGLRGGRAKNIQYF | TGTGCCAGCAGCTTGGGACTCAGGGGTGGTAGGGCCAAAAACATTCAGTACTTC
TRBJ2-2 | NA | TRBV4-2 | NA | CASSQDEGLNTGELFF | TGTGCCAGCAGCCAAGATGAGGGCCTGAACACCGGGGAGCTGTTTTTT
TRBJ2-7 | NA | TRBV10-3 | TRBD1 | CAISETGTGGPEQYF | TGTGCCATCAGTGAGACCGGGACAGGGGGCCCCGAGCAGTACTTC
TRBJ2-7 | NA | TRBV20-1 | NA | CSARWGVRNEQYF | TGCAGTGCTAGATGGGGGGTCAGGAACGAGCAGTACTTC
TRBJ2-3 | NA | TRBV5-4 | TRBD1 | CASSVPGTGYTSTDTQYF | TGTGCCAGCAGCGTACCCGGGACAGGGTATACTAGCACAGATACGCAGTATTTT
TRBJ2-7 | few | TRBV7-2 | NA | CASSLGPFVTYEQYF | TGTGCCAGCAGCTTAGGGCCTTTCGTAACCTACGAGCAGTACTTC
TRBJ1-6 | few | TRBV27 | TRBD1 | CASSPADRVASPLHF | TGTGCCAGCAGTCCTGCAGACAGGGTCGCTTCACCCCTCCACTTT
TRBJ1-5 | NA | TRBV12-3/TRBV12-4 | TRBD1 | CASRGGQYNQPQHF | TGTGCCAGCAGGGGGGGACAGTACAATCAGCCCCAGCATTTT
TRBJ2-7 | few | TRBV5-1 | TRBD1 | CASSPDRGERVEQYF | TGCGCCAGCAGCCCAGACAGGGGGGAGAGGGTCGAGCAGTACTTC
TRBJ2-3 | NA | TRBV7-2 | NA | CASSPQGHTRTDTQYF | TGTGCCAGCAGCCCTCAGGGACACACTCGCACAGATACGCAGTATTTT
TRBJ1-6 | NA | TRBV9 | NA | CASSVGDRSPLHF | TGTGCCAGCAGCGTAGGCGACAGGTCACCCCTCCACTTT
TRBJ2-4 | few | TRBV3-1 | TRBD1 | CASSRTRQGQHIQYF | TGTGCCAGCAGCCGAACACGACAGGGTCAGCACATTCAGTACTTC
TRBJ2-6 | NA | TRBV30 | NA | CAWSGMSGANVLTF | TGTGCCTGGAGTGGGATGTCTGGGGCCAACGTCCTGACTTTC
TRBJ2-7 | few | TRBV5-1 | TRBD1 | CASTKDRGGTYEQYF | TGCGCCAGCACCAAAGACAGGGGAGGAACCTACGAGCAGTACTTC
TRBJ2-3 | few | TRBV7-8 | TRBD2 | CASSLVGGGGDTQYF | TGTGCCAGCAGCTTAGTTGGCGGGGGGGGAGATACGCAGTATTTT
TRBJ2-1 | NA | TRBV5-4 | TRBD2 | CASSPGTSGWRSSYNEQFF | TGTGCCAGCAGCCCGGGGACTAGCGGGTGGAGAAGCTCCTACAATGAGCAGTTCTTC
TRBJ1-6 | few | TRBV7-9 | NA | CASSLAPGNSPLHF | TGTGCCAGCAGCTTAGCGCCAGGGAATTCACCCCTCCACTTT
TRBJ2-7 | few | TRBV2 | NA | CASRSGPSIREQYF | TGTGCCAGCAGATCGGGACCCTCGATTAGGGAGCAGTACTTC
TRBJ2-1 | few | TRBV12-3/TRBV12-4 | NA | CASSFQSNSYNEQFF | TGTGCCAGCAGTTTCCAGTCCAACTCCTACAATGAGCAGTTCTTC
TRBJ2-1 | few | TRBV7-3 | NA | CASSLIQGGGNEQFF | TGTGCCAGCAGCTTAATACAGGGTGGGGGTAATGAGCAGTTCTTC
TRBJ2-3 | NA | TRBV6-6 | TRBD2 | CASSYWREGGKAQYF | TGTGCCAGCAGTTACTGGCGGGAGGGAGGTAAGGCGCAGTATTTT
TRBJ2-3 | few | TRBV6-5 | TRBD2 | CASRLSGRGYTQYF | TGTGCCAGCAGGCTCAGCGGGAGAGGGTATACGCAGTATTTT
TRBJ2-1 | NA | TRBV5-4 | TRBD2 | CASSLEAGGLNEQFF | TGTGCCAGCAGCTTGGAAGCGGGGGGGCTTAATGAGCAGTTCTTC
TRBJ2-1 | NA | TRBV18 | TRBD2 | CASSPVGGPSEQFF | TGTGCCAGCTCACCAGTGGGAGGGCCTAGTGAGCAGTTCTTC
TRBJ1-2 | many | TRBV15 | TRBD1 | CATSLDRDHSGYTF | TGTGCCACCAGCCTAGACAGGGATCATTCTGGCTACACCTTC
TRBJ2-5 | NA | TRBV6-5 | NA | CASTVGWGKGGQETQYF | TGTGCCAGCACCGTAGGGTGGGGTAAGGGGGGCCAAGAGACCCAGTACTTC
TRBJ1-1 | few | TRBV14 | TRBD1 | CASSLFRGHTEAFF | TGTGCCAGCAGCCTGTTTAGGGGGCACACTGAAGCTTTCTTT
TRBJ1-4 | NA | TRBV15 | TRBD1 | CATSSTYGDSGVGGEKLFF | TGTGCCACCAGCAGCACCTACGGGGACAGTGGAGTCGGTGGAGAAAAACTGTTTTTT
TRBJ2-5 | few | TRBV29-1 | TRBD2 | CSVAGASGDQETQYF | TGCAGCGTTGCTGGGGCTAGCGGGGACCAAGAGACCCAGTACTTC
TRBJ2-1 | NA | TRBV7-3 | TRBD2 | CASSPRLAHEQFF | TGTGCCAGCAGCCCAAGACTAGCCCATGAGCAGTTCTTC
TRBJ2-5 | few | TRBV7-6 | TRBD1 | CASSRAGQGLETQYF | TGTGCCAGCAGTCGCGCAGGACAGGGGCTCGAGACCCAGTACTTC
TRBJ2-4 | NA | TRBV27 | NA | CASSLARDTDRYF | TGTGCCAGCAGTTTAGCCCGGGACACCGATCGATACTTC
TRBJ2-2 | NA | TRBV5-5 | NA | CASSLEGRVADTGELFF | TGTGCCAGCAGCTTGGAAGGCAGGGTGGCCGACACCGGGGAGCTGTTTTTT
TRBJ2-7 | few | TRBV24-1 | TRBD1 | CATSDSGTGKSYEQYF | TGTGCCACCAGTGACAGCGGGACAGGGAAATCCTACGAGCAGTACTTC
TRBJ2-3 | NA | TRBV5-5 | NA | CASSRMEWGTDTQYF | TGTGCCAGCAGCCGGATGGAGTGGGGCACAGATACGCAGTATTTT
TRBJ1-1 | NA | TRBV12-3/TRBV12-4 | TRBD1 | CASSPRTGLSVNTEAFF | TGTGCCAGCAGTCCGAGGACAGGGTTAAGTGTGAACACTGAAGCTTTCTTT
TRBJ1-1 | NA | TRBV12-3/TRBV12-4 | TRBD1 | CASRLGQGGMAFF | TGTGCCAGCAGGCTGGGACAGGGTGGAATGGCTTTCTTT
TRBJ2-1 | NA | TRBV11-2 | NA | CASSLVRGAYNEQFF | TGTGCCAGCAGCTTAGTGAGGGGGGCCTACAATGAGCAGTTCTTC
TRBJ2-3 | few | TRBV7-3 | TRBD1 | CASSPRDGQGKDTQYF | TGTGCCAGCAGCCCCAGGGATGGACAGGGAAAGGATACGCAGTATTTT
TRBJ2-2 | NA | TRBV7-6 | NA | CASSLNGGSITGELFF | TGTGCCAGCAGCTTAAACGGGGGCTCGATCACCGGGGAGCTGTTTTTT
TRBJ1-1 | NA | TRBV7-9 | TRBD1 | CASSPYNRQGVTEAFF | TGTGCCAGCAGCCCTTACAACCGACAGGGAGTCACTGAAGCTTTCTTT
TRBJ2-3 | NA | TRBV13 | NA | CASSLGGRENGKDTQYF | TGTGCCAGCAGCTTAGGAGGACGGGAGAACGGTAAAGATACGCAGTATTTT
TRBJ2-3 | NA | TRBV5-1 | NA | CASSLAIHTDTQYF | TGCGCCAGCAGCTTGGCCATTCACACAGATACGCAGTATTTT
TRBJ1-2 | few | TRBV24-1 | TRBD1 | CATSDRGGGEKNYGYTF | TGTGCCACCAGTGATCGGGGAGGGGGCGAGAAGAACTATGGCTACACCTTC
TRBJ2-3 | NA | TRBV2 | TRBD2 | CASSVSGGGNPDTQYF | TGTGCCAGCAGCGTCAGCGGGGGAGGGAATCCAGATACGCAGTATTTT
TRBJ2-5 | few | TRBV4-1 | NA | CASSQDGTSAGKVWTQYF | TGCGCCAGCAGCCAAGATGGGACAAGTGCAGGGAAAGTGTGGACCCAGTACTTC
TRBJ1-1 | few | TRBV4-1 | TRBD1 | CASSQDGTAKGAFF | TGCGCCAGCAGCCAAGATGGGACAGCCAAGGGGGCTTTCTTT
TRBJ1-1 | NA | TRBV4-2 | NA | CASSQARGLVNTEAFF | TGTGCCAGCAGCCAAGCCAGGGGTCTGGTGAACACTGAAGCTTTCTTT
TRBJ1-2 | few | TRBV5-1 | NA | CASREAEYGYTF | TGCGCCAGCAGGGAGGCAGAATATGGCTACACCTTC
TRBJ2-2 | NA | TRBV5-1 | TRBD1 | CATTPGQYNTGELFF | TGCGCCACGACCCCGGGACAGTACAACACCGGGGAGCTGTTTTTT
TRBJ2-3 | few | TRBV6-5 | NA | CASSYSPSGDTDTQYF | TGTGCCAGCAGTTACTCGCCTTCGGGGGACACAGATACGCAGTATTTT
TRBJ1-2 | many | TRBV5-1 | NA | CASRLSDRDYGYTF | TGCGCCAGCCGCCTATCCGATCGGGACTATGGCTACACCTTC
TRBJ2-7 | few | TRBV30 | TRBD1 | CAWKGVDRGPLSSYEQYF | TGTGCCTGGAAAGGAGTAGACAGGGGACCCCTTAGCTCCTACGAGCAGTACTTC
TRBJ2-1 | NA | TRBV2 | NA | CASSPGQYGDEQFF | TGTGCCAGCAGTCCTGGACAGTACGGGGATGAGCAGTTCTTC
TRBJ2-5 | few | TRBV5-1 | NA | CASSLVLGQETQYF | TGCGCCAGCAGCTTGGTTTTAGGGCAAGAGACCCAGTACTTC